Listed here is a single TCR beta chain. TCRdb's copy holds only in-frame clones and misses some; the assay was immunoSEQ multiplex PCR. In the table there are hundreds of thousands of clones, approximately 92% of which are singletons. The CDR3 contains 16 residues. The junction had 11 bases not matched to a gene; V was cut back by 6 bases and J by 1 base. Germline CDR1 MDHEN, CDR2 SYDVKM. Treatment noted: around 19 received Ad26.COV2.S at low or high dose, single or two shots; about five received placebo; per-sample allocation not given. Day 63 after the first vaccine or placebo injection was the time point for sampling. This record comes from a study of Ad26.COV2.S vaccination and SARS-CoV-2 variants.

This receptor was taken from a person between 18 and 65 years old who received the Ad26.COV2.S COVID-19 vaccine or a placebo. The specimen comprised peripheral blood, sampled in a trial of Ad26.COV2.S vaccine versus placebo. The V and J genes are TRBV28 and TRBJ2-5, with 7 bases lining up with TRBD2. The CDR3 sequence is CASSSPGTTFQETQYF. CDR3 DNA sequence: TGTGCCAGCAGCTCACCCGGGACTACCTTCCAAGAGACCCAGTACTTC.